This TCR beta chain is drawn from a study of early T cells in non-severe SARS-CoV-2 infection. As for the study in general: Sequencing of bulk RNA from unsorted whole blood was done, without chain pairing.

Germline CDR1 LGHDT, CDR2 YNNKEL (reference sequence). The ends lost 4 bases at V and 2 bases at J; junction bases unmatched: 7. CDR3 length: 15 residues. In this sample, this clonotype turned up many times. Antigen specificity is unknown. Whole-study findings and limits: Sequences matched to VDJdb favored anti-spike CD8 responses, while private and CD4 specificities were missed.

The TCR library protocol attached unique molecular identifiers to the individual cDNA molecules. Using its own MiXCR run on the 5' RACE reads, TCRdb lists one record per CDR3 protein. The sample holds under 50,000 distinct CDR3 sequences, around 4% seen once. The source material was whole blood. The chain recombines TRBV3-1 with TRBJ2-7; 8 bases agree with TRBD1. The sequence was collected from an adult who was a healthcare worker with PCR-confirmed SARS-CoV-2 infection or an uninfected control (not recorded which). The CDR3 region is CASSPSRTGTYEQYF. The CDR3 coding sequence is TGTGCCAGCAGCCCATCAAGGACAGGGACCTACGAGCAGTACTTC.